The rows below give T cell receptor beta chains drawn from one sample of a study of cytomegalovirus exposure and HLA in healthy donors. Libraries were prepared by immunoSEQ multiplex PCR; TCRdb keeps only in-frame clonotypes and omits some of them. This table holds under 300,000 clones, 86% found once. The specimen sequenced was PBMCs. The origin of the receptors is a woman younger than 30 in good health and CMV-seronegative. The CDR3 runs from the conserved cysteine through the conserved F or W. The D gene is left open where the match is weak. The size entry is marked missing in some rows and otherwise reads once, few, many or a size class.

- | - | TRBJ2-2 | TRBV30 | TGTGCCTGGAGGGGACTTCCGAACACCGGGGAGCTGTTTTTT | CAWRGLPNTGELFF
- | - | TRBJ1-2 | TRBV30 | TGTGCCTGGAGTGTACGAGAGGGCAATGGCTACACCTTC | CAWSVREGNGYTF
- | - | TRBJ1-1 | TRBV9 | TGTGCCAGCAGCGTAGCCAGACTAACTGAAGCTTTCTTT | CASSVARLTEAFF
- | - | TRBJ1-2 | TRBV6-5 | TGTGCCAGCAGTAATCCAGGGGATGGCTACACCTTC | CASSNPGDGYTF
- | - | TRBJ1-2 | TRBV27 | TGTGCCAGCAGTCCTAACGGCCCCGGCAGGGCCAACTATGGCTACACCTTC | CASSPNGPGRANYGYTF
- | - | TRBJ2-7 | TRBV11-3 | TGTGCCAGCAGCTTAGATCTTAGTGCCGAGCAGTACTTC | CASSLDLSAEQYF
once | - | TRBJ2-1 | TRBV19 | TGTGCCAGTATCTATAGGGCAGGAGGGAATGAGCAGTTCTTC | CASIYRAGGNEQFF
once | TRBD2 | TRBJ2-7 | TRBV5-1 | TGCGCCAGCAGCTTCCTAGCGGGGGGTTTCTACGAGCAGTACTTC | CASSFLAGGFYEQYF
- | TRBD2 | TRBJ2-3 | TRBV4-1 | TGCGCCAGCAGCCACCTCCCTCTCTCGGGAGGGACAGATACGCAGTATTTT | CASSHLPLSGGTDTQYF
- | TRBD1 | TRBJ2-1 | TRBV5-1 | TGCGCCAGCAGCTTGGCCGGGACAGGGCCTAATGAGCAGTTCTTC | CASSLAGTGPNEQFF
- | TRBD1 | TRBJ1-1 | TRBV5-1 | TGCGCCAGCAGCTTGGCAGGGGGCCTCGAAGCTTTCTTT | CASSLAGGLEAFF
- | TRBD2 | TRBJ2-7 | TRBV7-3 | TGTGCCAGCAGCTTAAGCGGGGCTAGCGGGCCCAAAAGTTCCTACGAGCAGTACTTC | CASSLSGASGPKSSYEQYF
- | - | TRBJ2-1 | TRBV30 | TGTGCCTGGAGTGGGGCAGATGGCAATGAGCAGTTCTTC | CAWSGADGNEQFF
few | - | TRBJ2-7 | TRBV6-1 | TGTGCCAGCAGTGTGATAGCGGTCCCCTCCGAGCAGTACTTC | CASSVIAVPSEQYF
- | - | TRBJ2-1 | TRBV4-1 | TGCGCCAGCAGCCTATCCCCGAGCTCCTACAATGAGCAGTTCTTC | CASSLSPSSYNEQFF
- | - | TRBJ2-3 | TRBV7-2 | TGTGCCAGCAGCTTAGTAGTGGAGGATACGCAGTATTTT | CASSLVVEDTQYF